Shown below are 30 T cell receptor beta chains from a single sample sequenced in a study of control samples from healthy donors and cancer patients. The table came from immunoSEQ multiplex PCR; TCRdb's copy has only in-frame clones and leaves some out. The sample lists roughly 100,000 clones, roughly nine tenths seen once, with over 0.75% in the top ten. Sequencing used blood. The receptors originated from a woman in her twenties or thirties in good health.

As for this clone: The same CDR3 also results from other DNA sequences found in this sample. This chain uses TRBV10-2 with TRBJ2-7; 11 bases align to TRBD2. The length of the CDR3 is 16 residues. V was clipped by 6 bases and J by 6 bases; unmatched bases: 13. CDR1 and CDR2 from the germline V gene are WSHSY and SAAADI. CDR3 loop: CASSDSLAGGRFEQYF. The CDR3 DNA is TGCGCCAGCAGCGATTCGCTAGCGGGGGGCCGTTTCGAGCAGTACTTC.

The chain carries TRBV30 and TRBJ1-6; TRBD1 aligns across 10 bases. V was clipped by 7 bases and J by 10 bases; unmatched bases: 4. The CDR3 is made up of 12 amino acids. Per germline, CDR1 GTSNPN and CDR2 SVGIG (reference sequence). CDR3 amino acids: CAYGTGVSPLHF. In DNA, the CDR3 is TGTGCCTACGGGACAGGGGTCTCACCCCTCCACTTT.

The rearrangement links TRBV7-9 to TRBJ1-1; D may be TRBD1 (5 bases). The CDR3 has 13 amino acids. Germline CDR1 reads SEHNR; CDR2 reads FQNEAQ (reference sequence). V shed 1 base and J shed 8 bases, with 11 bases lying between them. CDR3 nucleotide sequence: TGTGCCAGCAGCTTAGTCGGGGGTGCGGAAGCTTTCTTT. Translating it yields CASSLVGGAEAFF. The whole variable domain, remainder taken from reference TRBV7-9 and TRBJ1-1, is DTGVSQNPRHKITKRGQNVTFRCDPISEHNRLYWYRQTLGQGPEFLTYFQNEAQLEKSRLLSDRFSAERPKGSFSTLEIQRTEQGDSAMYLCASSLVGGAEAFFGQGTRLTVV.

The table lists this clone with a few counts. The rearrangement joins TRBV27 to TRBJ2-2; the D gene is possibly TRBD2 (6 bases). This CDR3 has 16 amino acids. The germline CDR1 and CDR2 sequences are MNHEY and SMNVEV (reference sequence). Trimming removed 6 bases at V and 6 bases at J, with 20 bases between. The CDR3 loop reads CASRPGTPVSAGELFF. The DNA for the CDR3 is TGTGCCAGCAGACCCGGGACTCCTGTCAGCGCCGGGGAGCTGTTTTTT.

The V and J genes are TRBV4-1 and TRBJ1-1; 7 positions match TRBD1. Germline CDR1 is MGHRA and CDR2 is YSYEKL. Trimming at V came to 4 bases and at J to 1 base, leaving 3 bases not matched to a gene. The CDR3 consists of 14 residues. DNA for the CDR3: TGCGCCAGCAGCCTTAGACAGGGGAACACTGAAGCTTTCTTT. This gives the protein CASSLRQGNTEAFF.

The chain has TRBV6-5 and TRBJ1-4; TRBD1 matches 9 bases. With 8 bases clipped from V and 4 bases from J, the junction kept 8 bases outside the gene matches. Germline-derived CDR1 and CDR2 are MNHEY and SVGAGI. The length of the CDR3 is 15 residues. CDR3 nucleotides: TGTGCCAGCGGAGAGGAGGGACAGGGTAATGAAAAACTGTTTTTT. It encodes CASGEEGQGNEKLFF.

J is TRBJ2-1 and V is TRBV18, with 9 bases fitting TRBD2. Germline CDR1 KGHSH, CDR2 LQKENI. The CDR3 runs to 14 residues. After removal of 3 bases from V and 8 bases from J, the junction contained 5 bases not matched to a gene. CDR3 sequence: CASSPEIAGDEQFF. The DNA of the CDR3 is TGTGCCAGCTCACCCGAGATAGCGGGAGATGAGCAGTTCTTC.

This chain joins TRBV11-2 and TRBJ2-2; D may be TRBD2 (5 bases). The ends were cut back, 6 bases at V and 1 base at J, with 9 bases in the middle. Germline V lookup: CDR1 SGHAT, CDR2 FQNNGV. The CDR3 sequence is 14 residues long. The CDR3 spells CASSPGRNTGELFF. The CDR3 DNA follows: TGTGCCAGCAGTCCGGGGAGGAACACCGGGGAGCTGTTTTTT.

CDR3 nucleotide sequence: TGCGCCACACAGGATGGCACTGAAGCTTTCTTT. Its protein product is CATQDGTEAFF. The V call is TRBV10-1, the J call TRBJ1-1, with D perhaps TRBD1 (5 bases). This CDR3 has 11 amino acids. Trimming cost V 10 bases and J 4 bases, with 10 bases left between them. Looked up from germline, CDR1 is WNHNN and CDR2 is SYGVQD (reference sequence).

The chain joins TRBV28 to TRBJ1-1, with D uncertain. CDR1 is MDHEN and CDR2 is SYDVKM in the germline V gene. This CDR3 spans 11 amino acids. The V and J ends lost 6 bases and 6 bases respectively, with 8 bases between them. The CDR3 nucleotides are TGTGCCAGCAGCCGCGGTTCTGAAGCTTTCTTT. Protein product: CASSRGSEAFF. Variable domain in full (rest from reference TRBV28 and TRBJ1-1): DVKVTQSSRYLVKRTGEKVFLECVQDMDHENMFWYRQDPGLGLRLIYFSYDVKMKEKGDIPEGYSVSREKKERFSLILESASTNQTSMYLCASSRGSEAFFGQGTRLTVV.

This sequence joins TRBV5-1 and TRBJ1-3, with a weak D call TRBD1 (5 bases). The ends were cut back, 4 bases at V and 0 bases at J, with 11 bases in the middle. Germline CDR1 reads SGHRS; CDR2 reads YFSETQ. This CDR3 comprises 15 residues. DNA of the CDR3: TGCGCCAGCAGCCCCTTGGGGGACTCTGGAAACACCATATATTTT. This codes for CASSPLGDSGNTIYF. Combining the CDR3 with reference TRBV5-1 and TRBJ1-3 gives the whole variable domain KAGVTQTPRYLIKTRGQQVTLSCSPISGHRSVSWYQQTPGQGLQFLFEYFSETQRNKGNFPGRFSGRQFSNSRSEMNVSTLELGDSALYLCASSPLGDSGNTIYFGEGSWLTVV.

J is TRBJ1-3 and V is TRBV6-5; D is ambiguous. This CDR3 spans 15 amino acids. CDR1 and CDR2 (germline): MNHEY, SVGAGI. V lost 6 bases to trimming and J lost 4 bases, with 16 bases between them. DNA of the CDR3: TGTGCCAGCAGAGATATGGAGGGTGGAGGAAACACCATATATTTT. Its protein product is CASRDMEGGGNTIYF.

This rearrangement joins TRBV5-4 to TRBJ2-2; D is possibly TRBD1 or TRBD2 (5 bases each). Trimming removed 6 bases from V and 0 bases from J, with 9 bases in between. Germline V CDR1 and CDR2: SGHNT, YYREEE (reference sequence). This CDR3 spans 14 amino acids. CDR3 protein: CASNRDPNTGELFF. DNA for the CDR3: TGTGCCAGCAACCGGGACCCGAACACCGGGGAGCTGTTTTTT.

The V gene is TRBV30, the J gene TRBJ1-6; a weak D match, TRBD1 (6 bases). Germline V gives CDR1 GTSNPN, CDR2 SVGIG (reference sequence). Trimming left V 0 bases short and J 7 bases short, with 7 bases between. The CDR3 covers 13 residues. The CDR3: CAWSVRGNSPLHF. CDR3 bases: TGTGCCTGGAGTGTCAGGGGAAATTCACCCCTCCACTTT.

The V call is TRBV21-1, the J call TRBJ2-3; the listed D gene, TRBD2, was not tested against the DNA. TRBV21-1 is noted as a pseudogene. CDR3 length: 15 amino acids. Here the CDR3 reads CASSKVWAGTDTQYF. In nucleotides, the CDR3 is TGTGCCAGCAGCAAAGTTTGGGCGGGTACAGATACGCAGTATTTT.

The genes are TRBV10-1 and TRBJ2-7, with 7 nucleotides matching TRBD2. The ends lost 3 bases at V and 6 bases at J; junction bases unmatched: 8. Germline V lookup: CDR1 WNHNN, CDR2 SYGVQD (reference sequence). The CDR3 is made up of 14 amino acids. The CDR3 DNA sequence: TGCGCCAGCAGTGAATCGGCCAGGGAGGGCGAGCAGTACTTC. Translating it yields CASSESAREGEQYF.

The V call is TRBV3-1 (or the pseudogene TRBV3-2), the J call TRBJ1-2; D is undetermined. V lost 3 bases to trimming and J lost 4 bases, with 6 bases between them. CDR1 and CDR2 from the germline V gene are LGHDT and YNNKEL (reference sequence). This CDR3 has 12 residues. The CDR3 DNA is TGTGCCAGCAGCCAGGCAGTCTATGGCTACACCTTC. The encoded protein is CASSQAVYGYTF.

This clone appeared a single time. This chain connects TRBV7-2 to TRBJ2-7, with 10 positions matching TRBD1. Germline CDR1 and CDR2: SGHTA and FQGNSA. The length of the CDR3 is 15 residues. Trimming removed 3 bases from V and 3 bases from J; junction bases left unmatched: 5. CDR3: CASSFPGTGVYEQYF. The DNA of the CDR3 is TGTGCCAGCAGCTTCCCAGGGACAGGGGTCTACGAGCAGTACTTC. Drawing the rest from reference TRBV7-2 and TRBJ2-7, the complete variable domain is GAGVSQSPSNKVTEKGKDVELRCDPISGHTALYWYRQSLGQGLEFLIYFQGNSAPDKSGLPSDRFSAERTGGSVSTLTIQRTQQEDSAVYLCASSFPGTGVYEQYFGPGTRLTVT.

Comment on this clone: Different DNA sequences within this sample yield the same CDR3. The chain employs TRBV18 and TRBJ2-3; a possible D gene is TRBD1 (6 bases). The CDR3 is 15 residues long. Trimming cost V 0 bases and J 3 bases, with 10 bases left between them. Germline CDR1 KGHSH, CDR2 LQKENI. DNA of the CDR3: TGTGCCAGCTCACCACCGCAGGGGCGAACAGATACGCAGTATTTT. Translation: CASSPPQGRTDTQYF.

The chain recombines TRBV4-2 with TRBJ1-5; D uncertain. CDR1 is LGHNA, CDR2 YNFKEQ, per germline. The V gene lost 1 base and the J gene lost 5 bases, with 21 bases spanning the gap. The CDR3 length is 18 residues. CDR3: CASSQAVTATWGDQPQHF. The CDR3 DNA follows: TGTGCCAGCAGCCAAGCCGTGACCGCCACCTGGGGAGATCAGCCCCAGCATTTT.

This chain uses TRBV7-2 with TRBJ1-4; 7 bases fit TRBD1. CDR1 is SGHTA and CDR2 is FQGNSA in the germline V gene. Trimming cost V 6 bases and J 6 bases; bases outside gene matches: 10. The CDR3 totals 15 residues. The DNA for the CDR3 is TGTGCCAGCAGTCGAGGGGGGACAGCATATGAAAAACTGTTTTTT. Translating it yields CASSRGGTAYEKLFF.

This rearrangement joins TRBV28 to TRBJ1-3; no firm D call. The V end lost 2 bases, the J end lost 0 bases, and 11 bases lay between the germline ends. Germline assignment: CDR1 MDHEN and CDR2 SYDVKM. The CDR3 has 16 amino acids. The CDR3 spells CASSLLTVNSGNTIYF. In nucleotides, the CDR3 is TGTGCCAGCAGTTTACTTACAGTTAACTCTGGAAACACCATATATTTT. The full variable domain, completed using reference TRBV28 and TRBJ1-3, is DVKVTQSSRYLVKRTGEKVFLECVQDMDHENMFWYRQDPGLGLRLIYFSYDVKMKEKGDIPEGYSVSREKKERFSLILESASTNQTSMYLCASSLLTVNSGNTIYFGEGSWLTVV.

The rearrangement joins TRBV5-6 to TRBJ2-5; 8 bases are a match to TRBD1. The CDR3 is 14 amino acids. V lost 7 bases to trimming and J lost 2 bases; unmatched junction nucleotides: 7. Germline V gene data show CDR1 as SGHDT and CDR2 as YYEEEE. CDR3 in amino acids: CASFPRGQQETQYF. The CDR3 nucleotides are TGTGCCAGCTTCCCCAGGGGGCAACAAGAGACCCAGTACTTC.

The CDR3 coding sequence is TGTGCCAGTACTGATGGACGGGACGAGCAGTACTTC. Encoded protein: CASTDGRDEQYF. The rearrangement uses TRBV19 and TRBJ2-7; D ambiguous. The CDR3 is 12 residues long. The V gene's germline CDR1 is LNHDA and CDR2 SQIVND (reference sequence). Trimming took off 7 bases at V and 5 bases at J, with 12 bases between the two ends.

The CDR3 sequence: CASSEAGRGQNEQYF. CDR3 DNA sequence: TGTGCCAGCAGTGAAGCGGGGAGGGGACAGAACGAGCAGTACTTC. The rearrangement links TRBV6-1 to TRBJ2-7; D may correspond to TRBD1 or TRBD2 (7 bases each). The CDR3 extends over 15 amino acids. V was cut by 0 bases and J by 5 bases, with 14 bases left in between. Germline-derived CDR1 and CDR2 are MNHNS and SASEGT.

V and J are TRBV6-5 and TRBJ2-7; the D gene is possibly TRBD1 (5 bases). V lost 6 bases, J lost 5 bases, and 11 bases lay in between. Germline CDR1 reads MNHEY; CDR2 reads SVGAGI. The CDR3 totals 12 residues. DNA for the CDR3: TGTGCCAGCAGGAGTCAGGGCCACGAGCAGTACTTC. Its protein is CASRSQGHEQYF.

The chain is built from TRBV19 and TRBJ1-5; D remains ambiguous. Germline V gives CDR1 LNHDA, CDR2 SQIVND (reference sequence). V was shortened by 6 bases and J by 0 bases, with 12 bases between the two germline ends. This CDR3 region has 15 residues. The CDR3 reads CASSLKSLSNQPQHF. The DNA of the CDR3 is TGTGCCAGTAGCCTAAAGTCTCTTAGCAATCAGCCCCAGCATTTT.

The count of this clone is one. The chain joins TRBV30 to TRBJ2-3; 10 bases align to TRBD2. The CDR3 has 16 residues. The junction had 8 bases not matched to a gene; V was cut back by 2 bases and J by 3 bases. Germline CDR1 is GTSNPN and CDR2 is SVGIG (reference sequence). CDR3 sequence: CAWSRSAAGGTDTQYF. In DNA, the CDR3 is TGTGCCTGGAGTCGATCCGCAGCGGGAGGGACAGATACGCAGTATTTT. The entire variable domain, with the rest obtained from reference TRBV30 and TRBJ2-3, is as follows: SQTIHQWPATLVQPVGSPLSLECTVEGTSNPNLYWYRQAAGRGLQLLFYSVGIGQISSEVPQNLSASRPQDRQFILSSKKLLLSDSGFYLCAWSRSAAGGTDTQYFGPGTRLTVL.

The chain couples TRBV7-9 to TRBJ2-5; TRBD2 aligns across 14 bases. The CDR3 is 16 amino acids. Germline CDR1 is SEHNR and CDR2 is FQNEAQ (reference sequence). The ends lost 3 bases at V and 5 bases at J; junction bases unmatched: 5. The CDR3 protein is CASSLGLAGASETQYF. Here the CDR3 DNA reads TGTGCCAGCAGCTTGGGACTAGCGGGAGCCTCTGAGACCCAGTACTTC. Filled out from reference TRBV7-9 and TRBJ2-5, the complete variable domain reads DTGVSQNPRHKITKRGQNVTFRCDPISEHNRLYWYRQTLGQGPEFLTYFQNEAQLEKSRLLSDRFSAERPKGSFSTLEIQRTEQGDSAMYLCASSLGLAGASETQYFGPGTRLLVL.

The CDR3 loop is CASSSRLSGSFFDTGELFF. CDR3 nucleotide sequence: TGTGCCAGCAGCTCACGACTAAGCGGGAGTTTTTTTGACACCGGGGAGCTGTTTTTT. The V gene is TRBV5-6, the J gene TRBJ2-2; 8 bases agree with TRBD2. This CDR3 contains 19 residues. The trim removed 3 bases at V and 3 bases at J, leaving 16 bases unmatched. CDR1 is SGHDT and CDR2 is YYEEEE in the germline V gene.